The sequence of this TCR beta chain was determined in a study of shared clonotypes between healthy human individuals. CD8 cells classed as naive were CD45RO-negative and positively selected for CCR7, excluding terminally differentiated effector memory CD45RA+ cells. A remark on this clone: Its antigen remains unknown.

Each sorted subset replicate got 200 ng genomic DNA, approximately 27,000 genomes. Data came from immunoSEQ multiplex PCR; TCRdb stores just in-frame clones and leaves some out. The sample consists of some 2,100,000 clones, about 92% of them appearing once. The CDR3 spans 15 residues. The V end was cut by 3 bases, the J end by 4 bases, with 16 bases between. Per germline, CDR1 SNHLY and CDR2 FYNNEI. Notes on the study in general: Among donors, clonotype sharing was expected to be affected by sequencing depth.

This rearrangement joins TRBV2 to TRBJ2-7; D call uncertain. Sequenced: naive CD8+ T cells from PBMCs. This clonotype was sampled from a man younger than 35 in good health. Some clones in this sample may be carry-over from other donors' samples. The chain's CDR3 is CASSESPGLEYEQYF. Here the CDR3 DNA reads TGTGCCAGCAGTGAGAGTCCGGGTTTAGAGTACGAGCAGTACTTC.